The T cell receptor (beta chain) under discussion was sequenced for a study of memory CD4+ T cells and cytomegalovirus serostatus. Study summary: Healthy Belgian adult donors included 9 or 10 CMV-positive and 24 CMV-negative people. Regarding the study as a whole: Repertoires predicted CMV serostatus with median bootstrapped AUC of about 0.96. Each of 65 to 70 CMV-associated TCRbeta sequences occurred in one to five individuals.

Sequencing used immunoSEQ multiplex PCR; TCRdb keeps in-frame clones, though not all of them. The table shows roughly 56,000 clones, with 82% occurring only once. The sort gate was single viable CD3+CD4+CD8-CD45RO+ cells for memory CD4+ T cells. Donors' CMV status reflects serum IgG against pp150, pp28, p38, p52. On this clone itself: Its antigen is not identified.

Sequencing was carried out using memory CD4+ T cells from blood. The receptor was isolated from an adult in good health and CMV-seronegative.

The CDR3 region is CASSAPQGTQYF. CDR3 bases: TGTGCCAGCAGCGCGCCCCAAGGAACGCAGTATTTT. V usage is TRBV9 and J usage is TRBJ2-3; D gene uncertain. Between the trimmed V and J ends, which lost 3 bases and 9 bases, there was a span of 11 bases. Germline V lookup: CDR1 SGDLS, CDR2 YYNGEE. The CDR3 length is 12 residues.